The present T cell receptor (beta chain) was sequenced within a study of cytomegalovirus exposure and HLA in healthy donors. The CDR3 sequence is 13 residues long. Germline V lookup: CDR1 SQVTM, CDR2 ANQGSEA. Trimming cost V 5 bases and J 1 base; bases outside gene matches: 3. Amplification used 60 Vbeta primers and 13 Jbeta primers. Sequenced by immunoSEQ multiplex PCR; TCRdb stores in-frame clones only, minus some. Of around 150,000 clones in the sample, about 9.1% were seen once. General observations from the study: Roughly even sequencing depth across donors was the assumption behind the presence/absence analyses.

A note on this clone: What it binds is not known.

The chain couples TRBV29-1 to TRBJ1-1; TRBD1 matches at 8 bases. This sequence was found in a woman between 35 and 50 years old in good health and CMV-seropositive. The sequenced sample was PBMCs. The CDR3: CSVHRGGNTEAFF. CDR3 sequence (DNA): TGCAGCGTTCACAGGGGGGGGAACACTGAAGCTTTCTTT.